The text below deals with one T cell receptor beta chain. Its antigen specificity is not known. No base quality information exists; no much larger clone differs at one position. V sheds 5 bases and J sheds 8 bases, leaving 21 bases between their ends. CDR1 and CDR2, looked up from the germline V gene, are MNHEY and SVGAGI. The CDR3 covers 15 residues, taking in both the cysteine and the phenylalanine. Kept here is only the CDR3 DNA, which spans 45 bases and is read in frame from base 1. This specimen comes from a study of post-analysis software for immune sequencing data (dated by TCRdb to 2015 to 2017). Some background on the complete study: Disease courses on record covered relapsing-remitting, secondary progressive and progressive-relapsing multiple sclerosis, though some patients had no subtype annotation. A subset of samples was prepared in parallel using single-end sample barcoding, then pooled and co-amplified after Illumina adapter ligation. The multiple sclerosis patient repertoires were compared with under 13 previously published healthy control repertoires from donors aged 6 to 25 years.

The library was built by means of PCR. For sequencing, an Illumina HiSeq 2500 was employed. To reduce PCR and sequencing biases, unique molecular identifiers were incorporated into the TCR beta cDNA libraries. Roughly 0.5 million cDNA molecules were obtained per 1 to 10 million input T cells, so each molecule approximated one T cell. The patient libraries were prepared and sequenced with the same protocol used for the earlier healthy control dataset. Within a given batch, samples were prepared together, multiplexed and sequenced on the same HiSeq lane. The published analysis was carried out like this. MIGEC was used to process the raw barcoded reads, and molecular identifier groups with only a single read were discarded before consensus assembly and CDR3 extraction. VDJtools was used for post-analysis of the clonotype tables, with diversity normalized by down-sampling every dataset to the smallest sample size. Repertoire overlap clustering matched CDR3 amino acid but not nucleotide sequences to correct batch-related cross-sample contamination. TCRdb ran its own pipeline on the public reads, namely fastp trimming at Q25 and MiXCR clone calling, and kept in-frame beta chains. Entries that share a CDR3 protein sequence are merged under the most common genes and DNA. The V and J calls, along with clone size, are taken from TCRdb and not from the paper's own processing. Here the sample has 750,000 to 950,000 distinct CDR3 sequences; about 53% occur a single time. The ten largest clones represent under 6% of the sample.

To demonstrate the VDJtools post-analysis software, TCR beta repertoires were profiled from the peripheral blood of about a dozen young patients with multiple sclerosis. The multiple sclerosis patients were children and adolescents between roughly 6 and 16 years of age. Points the paper makes about the study in general: Strong co-clustering of samples prepared in the same batch was shown by direct clustering with F measure, prompting a batch-effect correction. The control group was slightly older than the multiple sclerosis patient group. Compared with controls, multiple sclerosis patients had significantly lower normalized Chao1 diversity, a finding suggesting substantial peripheral T-cell clonal expansion. Patients showed significantly higher frequencies than controls for roughly five TRBV segments, among them TRBV5-6, TRBV5-1 and TRBV20-1.

The chain joins TRBV6-5 to TRBJ1-2; TRBD1 is a weak D gene call, 6 bases matching. This sequence originates from a girl aged 10-17 years with multiple sclerosis. The specimen sequenced was blood. The nucleotides read TGTGCCAGCAGTCCCCGGGACACCTCGCGAGGAGGCTACACCTTC. This sequence encodes CASSPRDTSRGGYTF.